The rows below give T cell receptor beta chains drawn from one sample of a study of cytomegalovirus exposure and HLA in healthy donors. The table came from immunoSEQ multiplex PCR; TCRdb's copy has only in-frame clones and leaves some out. The sample holds about 150,000 clones, roughly 88% seen once. The sequenced sample was PBMCs. The receptor set was obtained from a boy aged 2 to 10 in good health and CMV-seronegative. CDR3s leave out the opening cysteine and the closing phenylalanine or tryptophan.

J	V	CDR3
TRBJ2-2	TRBV19	ASSSRTGLGTGELF
TRBJ1-1	TRBV30	AWSVFGHPNTEAF
TRBJ2-1	TRBV6-6	ASRAGSNEQF
TRBJ2-2	TRBV13	ASSFDRGGFGELF
TRBJ2-5	TRBV7-3	ASSLSSGAETQY
TRBJ1-1	TRBV7-9	ASSLLRDRGEAF
TRBJ1-2	TRBV6-1	ASSEFQGNGYT
TRBJ2-3	TRBV27	ASSFSRLASTDTQY
TRBJ2-2	TRBV19	ASSVRDRGTGELF
TRBJ2-3	TRBV4-3	ASSQRTSGRDGVDTQY
TRBJ2-2	TRBV9	ASSVDTGSWAGELF
TRBJ2-3	TRBV5-1	ASSKTGPDTQY
TRBJ2-2	TRBV30	AWSDKLGGNTGELF
TRBJ2-5	TRBV9	ASSDGTSGGGQETQY
TRBJ2-3	TRBV9	ASSVGTAGDTDTQY
TRBJ2-3	TRBV5-1	ASSPRTSTDTQY
TRBJ1-4	TRBV7-2	ASSWGQGGEKLF
TRBJ1-2	TRBV5-1	ASRTPGTDYGYT
TRBJ1-2	TRBV4-3	ASSPHTGNYGYT
TRBJ1-2	TRBV6-1	AFQDSTSFRYT
TRBJ2-1	TRBV5-1	ASSFSGGEQF
TRBJ2-2	TRBV5-1	ASSLASYTGELF
TRBJ2-7	TRBV4-2	ASSQVLSGSRYEQY
TRBJ1-2	TRBV4-2	ASSQDRGLGYGYT
TRBJ2-2	TRBV7-2	ASSLRGLDTGELF
TRBJ1-4	TRBV4-2	ASSDRQGELF
TRBJ2-5	TRBV2	ASSEVRETQY
TRBJ1-2	TRBV7-2	ASSLGYNYGYT
TRBJ2-2	TRBV5-4	ASRSLAGGTGELF
TRBJ1-2	TRBV7-9	ASSSGTGHPYGYT
TRBJ2-7	TRBV10-3	AISEPGTPNEQY